What follows describes a single T cell receptor (beta chain). Germline V gives CDR1 LGHNA, CDR2 YNFKEQ. This CDR3 spans 12 amino acids. Trimming cost V 1 base and J 7 bases, with 5 bases left between them. Clones were read by immunoSEQ multiplex PCR, and TCRdb kept only the in-frame ones, dropping some. The table lists approximately 200,000 clones, around 89% of them singletons, with more than 3.5% in the top ten. This entry is derived from a study of blood T cell repertoires in COVID-19. The rearrangement links TRBV4-2 to TRBJ2-1; D not resolved. Sequenced input: peripheral blood. The TCR originated in a woman aged 25 to 39 with acute or convalescent COVID-19. The CDR3 protein is CASSQGVNEQFF. CDR3 bases: TGTGCCAGCAGCCAAGGAGTGAATGAGCAGTTCTTC.